The rows below give T cell receptor beta chains drawn from one sample of a study of identical twins. MiXCR was run by TCRdb on the 5' RACE reads, yielding one entry per CDR3 protein. The sample includes 650,000 to 750,000 distinct CDR3 sequences, approximately 22% of them seen just once. These data are also associated with another study on T cells expressing NK-cell markers.

Sequenced input: PBMCs. The source of these receptors is a woman aged 18-30 years in good health. CDR3s include the opening cysteine and the closing phenylalanine or tryptophan. The order of the fields is D gene, clone size, J gene, V gene, CDR3 DNA, CDR3 protein. The D gene is left open where the match is weak. Size is stated for part of the rows, as once, few or many counts, or as a class when the clone is expanded.

>-|-|TRBJ2-3|TRBV5-5
TGTGCCAGCAGCTTCCCAGGAGGCACAGATACGCAGTATTTT
CASSFPGGTDTQYF
>-|few|TRBJ2-7|TRBV12-3/TRBV12-4
TGTGCCAGCAGCTGGGGACACCGTGAGCAGTACTTC
CASSWGHREQYF
>TRBD1|-|TRBJ2-1|TRBV5-1
TGCGCCAGCAGCCAAGAGGGGGCACGGGGTGAGCAGTTCTTC
CASSQEGARGEQFF
>-|-|TRBJ2-2|TRBV27
TGTGCCAGCAGTTTAGCGGGAACGGTGACCGGGGAGCTGTTTTTT
CASSLAGTVTGELFF
>TRBD2|-|TRBJ2-5|TRBV12-3/TRBV12-4
TGTGCCAGCAGCCCCGGTCCGGGACTAGCGGTTCAAGAGACCCAGTACTTC
CASSPGPGLAVQETQYF
>-|few|TRBJ2-1|TRBV5-5
TGTGCCAGCAGCTTCGACCCGAACTCCTACAATGAGCAGTTCTTC
CASSFDPNSYNEQFF
>-|-|TRBJ2-3|TRBV11-2
TGTGCCAGCAGCTTAACTTGGAGCACAGATACGCAGTATTTT
CASSLTWSTDTQYF
>TRBD1|-|TRBJ1-2|TRBV29-1
TGCAGCGCTCAGGGGGCAGTAGCTAACTATGGCTACACCTTC
CSAQGAVANYGYTF
>-|few|TRBJ2-3|TRBV20-1
TGCAGTGCCAGACAAGGGCAGGATACGCAGTATTTT
CSARQGQDTQYF
>-|few|TRBJ2-3|TRBV10-3
TGTGCCATCAGTGCGGCGGGCACAGATACGCAGTATTTT
CAISAAGTDTQYF
>-|few|TRBJ2-2|TRBV5-1
TGCGCCAGCAGCCTACAGGGAAGTACCGGGGAGCTGTTTTTT
CASSLQGSTGELFF
>-|few|TRBJ1-1|TRBV20-1
TGCAGTGCTAGCCGGAGTCCATCCAACACTGAAGCTTTCTTT
CSASRSPSNTEAFF
>TRBD2|few|TRBJ2-7|TRBV12-3/TRBV12-4
TGTGCCAGCACCCTAGCGGGGGATACCTCCTACGAGCAGTACTTC
CASTLAGDTSYEQYF
>-|-|TRBJ2-3|TRBV30
TGTGCCTGGAGCCCGGTCAGGACTTCACTGAGCACAGATACGCAGTATTTT
CAWSPVRTSLSTDTQYF
>-|once|TRBJ2-1|TRBV20-1
TGCAGTGCTCCTGAGGCGTACAATGAGCAGTTCTTC
CSAPEAYNEQFF
>-|few|TRBJ2-5|TRBV5-1
TGCGCCAGCAGCCACCAGGGGACTCTAAACCAAGAGACCCAGTACTTC
CASSHQGTLNQETQYF
>-|few|TRBJ2-1|TRBV4-3
TGCGCCAGCAGCCAAGAACTCCCAAATGAGCAGTTCTTC
CASSQELPNEQFF
>TRBD2|few|TRBJ2-1|TRBV12-3/TRBV12-4
TGTGCCAGCAGCAGAAATACGGGGGGGAGTACCAATGAGCAGTTCTTC
CASSRNTGGSTNEQFF
>-|few|TRBJ2-1|TRBV20-1
TGCAGTGCTAGCCCGGGACTCCACAATGAGCAGTTCTTC
CSASPGLHNEQFF
>TRBD1|-|TRBJ2-7|TRBV7-9
TGTGCCAGCAGCTCGCAGGGGGTTGGGTCCTACGAGCAGTACTTC
CASSSQGVGSYEQYF
>TRBD1|few|TRBJ2-5|TRBV12-3/TRBV12-4
TGTGCCAGCAGTTTACTAGGACAGGCGTACACCCAGTACTTC
CASSLLGQAYTQYF
>-|-|TRBJ2-1|TRBV12-3/TRBV12-4
TGTGCCAGCAGTCCACGGGACTTGGGCTTCTTC
CASSPRDLGFF
>-|few|TRBJ2-2|TRBV6-2/TRBV6-3
TGTGCCAGCAGTTACTCGATATTGGACACCGGGGAGCTGTTTTTT
CASSYSILDTGELFF
>TRBD1|-|TRBJ2-7|TRBV12-3/TRBV12-4
TGTGCCAGCAGTCCAAGTTCGGCAGGGGGCGAGCAGTACTTC
CASSPSSAGGEQYF
>TRBD2|-|TRBJ2-1|TRBV10-3
TGTGCCATCAGACCGACTAGCGGGAGGAAGAGCTCCTACAATGAGCAGTTCTTC
CAIRPTSGRKSSYNEQFF
>TRBD2|few|TRBJ2-1|TRBV11-1
TGTGCCAGCAGCCGCGGGGCGCTAGCGGGGCAGTTCTTC
CASSRGALAGQFF
>-|-|TRBJ1-4|TRBV7-6
TGTGCCAGCAGCTTTCGCGGACCGGTCGGTGAAAAACTGTTTTTT
CASSFRGPVGEKLFF
>-|few|TRBJ2-3|TRBV12-3/TRBV12-4
TGTGCCAGCACCCATTCGGACACGCAGTATTTT
CASTHSDTQYF
>TRBD2|-|TRBJ2-1|TRBV2
TGTGCCAGCAGTGCGACTAGCGGGGGGTTCTCAAGCTCCTACAATGAGCAGTTCTTC
CASSATSGGFSSSYNEQFF
>-|-|TRBJ2-3|TRBV4-3
TGCGCCAGCAGCCAAGAGTTGGTGGAGGGCCCGGATACGCAGTATTTT
CASSQELVEGPDTQYF
>TRBD2|-|TRBJ2-1|TRBV7-9
TGTGCCAGCAGCTCCACTGGGTCCACTAGCGGAAGGAATGAGCAGTTCTTC
CASSSTGSTSGRNEQFF
>-|few|TRBJ1-6|TRBV10-3
TGTGCCATCAGTGGCACAGGAGGAGGAAATTCACCCCTCCACTTT
CAISGTGGGNSPLHF
>TRBD1|few|TRBJ2-7|TRBV27
TGTGCCAGCAGTCGCCCGACAGGGGGTAGGCAGAGTGAGCAGTACTTC
CASSRPTGGRQSEQYF
>-|many|TRBJ2-7|TRBV29-1
TGCAGCGTTGAGGTCGATATCCCCTACGAGCAGTACTTC
CSVEVDIPYEQYF
>-|-|TRBJ2-5|TRBV20-1
TGCAGTGCCACCTCGGGGACAGAGACCCAGTACTTC
CSATSGTETQYF
>-|-|TRBJ2-1|TRBV10-3
TGTGCCATCAGCAAGATGGACCAGGACAATGAGCAGTTCTTC
CAISKMDQDNEQFF
>TRBD2|-|TRBJ2-5|TRBV5-6
TGTGCCAGCAGCTTCGGACTAGCGGGAGTAGGAGAGACCCAGTACTTC
CASSFGLAGVGETQYF
>-|-|TRBJ2-3|TRBV5-1
TGCGCCAGCAGCTCCAGGACTAACCCCACAGATACGCAGTATTTT
CASSSRTNPTDTQYF
>TRBD1|few|TRBJ1-1|TRBV20-1
TGCAGTGCACGGGGTAGGGGGCGTGTCACTGAAGCTTTCTTT
CSARGRGRVTEAFF
>-|-|TRBJ1-3|TRBV11-2
TGTGCCAGCAGCTCCCCCCCGGGACCCGGACCAACTGGAAACACCATATATTTT
CASSSPPGPGPTGNTIYF
>-|few|TRBJ2-1|TRBV10-3
TGTGCCATCAGTGAGTCCCAGCGGGCCACTAATGAGCAGTTCTTC
CAISESQRATNEQFF
>TRBD2|few|TRBJ2-7|TRBV20-1
TGCAGTGCTAGCAGCGGGATAGGTGAGCAGTACTTC
CSASSGIGEQYF
>-|-|TRBJ2-5|TRBV12-3/TRBV12-4
TGTGCCAGCAGACACTTCCAAGAGACCCAGTACTTC
CASRHFQETQYF
>-|few|TRBJ2-5|TRBV11-2
TGTGCCAGCAGCCACATGGGGACGCCTAAAGAGACCCAGTACTTC
CASSHMGTPKETQYF
>-|few|TRBJ2-3|TRBV15
TGTGCCACCAGCAGAGATATTGCGGACACAGATACGCAGTATTTT
CATSRDIADTDTQYF
>TRBD2|-|TRBJ2-1|TRBV27
TGTGCCAGCAGTAGACTAGCTCTCCTCAATGAGCAGTTCTTC
CASSRLALLNEQFF
>TRBD2|-|TRBJ2-1|TRBV18
TGTGCCAGCTCACCAGCCCTAGCGGGTGACAATGAGCAGTTCTTC
CASSPALAGDNEQFF
>TRBD1|-|TRBJ2-6|TRBV12-3/TRBV12-4
TGTGCCAGCAGGGGACAGGGGTATGGGGCCAACGTCCTGACTTTC
CASRGQGYGANVLTF
>TRBD2|-|TRBJ2-1|TRBV6-5
TGTGCCAGCAGTTACTCGAGGCTAGCGGGAGGGAGGAATGAGCAGTTCTTC
CASSYSRLAGGRNEQFF
>TRBD1|few|TRBJ1-2|TRBV3-1
TGTGCCAGCAGCCTCGGACAGGGAGCGAAGTATGGCTACACCTTC
CASSLGQGAKYGYTF
>TRBD1|few|TRBJ2-3|TRBV20-1
TGCAGTGCTTACCAGGGGGCTGATACGCAGTATTTT
CSAYQGADTQYF
>-|few|TRBJ2-7|TRBV25-1
TGTGCCGCGCCACGAGTGCACGAGCAGTACTTC
CAAPRVHEQYF
>-|few|TRBJ2-3|TRBV2
TGTGCCAGCAGTGAAGCCCGGAGCACAGATACGCAGTATTTT
CASSEARSTDTQYF
>TRBD1|few|TRBJ1-2|TRBV20-1
TGCAGTGCTATTCAGGGGGGCATGAGAGGCTACACCTTC
CSAIQGGMRGYTF